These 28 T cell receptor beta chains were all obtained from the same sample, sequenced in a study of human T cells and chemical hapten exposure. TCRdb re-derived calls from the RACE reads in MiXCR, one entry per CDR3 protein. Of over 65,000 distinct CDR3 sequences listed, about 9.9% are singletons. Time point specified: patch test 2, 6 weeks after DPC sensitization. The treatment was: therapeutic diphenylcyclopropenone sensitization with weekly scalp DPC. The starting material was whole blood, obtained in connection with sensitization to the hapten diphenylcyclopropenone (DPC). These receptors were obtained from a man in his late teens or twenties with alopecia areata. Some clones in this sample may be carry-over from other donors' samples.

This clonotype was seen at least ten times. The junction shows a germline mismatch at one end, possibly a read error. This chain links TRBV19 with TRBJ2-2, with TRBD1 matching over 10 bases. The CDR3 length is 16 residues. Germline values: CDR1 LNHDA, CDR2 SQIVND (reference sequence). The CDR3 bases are TGTGCCAGTAGTCCAAGACAGGGGGCGAAAACCGGGGAGCTGTTTTTT. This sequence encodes CASSPRQGAKTGELFF.

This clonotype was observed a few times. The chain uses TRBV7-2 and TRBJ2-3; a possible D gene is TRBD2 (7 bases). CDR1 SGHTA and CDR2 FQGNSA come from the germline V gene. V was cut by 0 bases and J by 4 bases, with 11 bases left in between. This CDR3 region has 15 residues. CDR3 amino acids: CASSLAGGPADTQYF. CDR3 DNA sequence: TGTGCCAGCAGCTTAGCGGGGGGGCCCGCAGATACGCAGTATTTT.

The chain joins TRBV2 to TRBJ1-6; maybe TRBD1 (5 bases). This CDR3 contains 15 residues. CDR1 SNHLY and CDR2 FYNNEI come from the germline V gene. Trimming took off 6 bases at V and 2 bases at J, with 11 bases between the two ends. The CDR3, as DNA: TGTGCCAGCAGGAGGGGAGTCCCCTATAATTCACCCCTCCACTTT. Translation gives CASRRGVPYNSPLHF.

The DNA of the CDR3 is TGTGCCAGCAGTCACGACACAGATACGCAGTATTTT. Translating gives CASSHDTDTQYF. V and J are TRBV6-2 or TRBV6-3 and TRBJ2-3; D is undetermined. The CDR3 extends over 12 amino acids. Germline lookup yields CDR1 MNHEY and CDR2 SVGEGT. Trimming took off 5 bases at V and 2 bases at J, with 5 bases between the two ends.

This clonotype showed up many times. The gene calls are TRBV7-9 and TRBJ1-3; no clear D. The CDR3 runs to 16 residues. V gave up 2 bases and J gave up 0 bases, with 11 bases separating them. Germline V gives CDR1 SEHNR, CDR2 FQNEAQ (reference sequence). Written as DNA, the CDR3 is TGTGCCAGCAGCTTACCTGAGTCATTCTCTGGAAACACCATATATTTT. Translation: CASSLPESFSGNTIYF.

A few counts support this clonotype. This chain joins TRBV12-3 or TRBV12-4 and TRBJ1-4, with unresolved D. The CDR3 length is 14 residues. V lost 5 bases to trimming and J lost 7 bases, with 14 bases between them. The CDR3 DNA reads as TGTGCCAGCAGTCGACGACAAGTTATTGAAAAACTGTTTTTT. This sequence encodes CASSRRQVIEKLFF.

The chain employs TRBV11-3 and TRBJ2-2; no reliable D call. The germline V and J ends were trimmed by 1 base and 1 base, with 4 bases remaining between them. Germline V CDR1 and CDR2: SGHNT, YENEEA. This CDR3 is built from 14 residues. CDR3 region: CASSLGKNTGELFF. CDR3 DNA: TGTGCCAGCAGCTTAGGGAAGAACACCGGGGAGCTGTTTTTT.

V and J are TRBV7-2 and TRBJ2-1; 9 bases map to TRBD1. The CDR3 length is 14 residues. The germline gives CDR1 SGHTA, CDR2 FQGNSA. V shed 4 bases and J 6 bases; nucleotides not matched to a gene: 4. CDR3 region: CASSSGQGSNEQFF. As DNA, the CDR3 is TGTGCCAGCAGCTCCGGACAGGGGAGCAATGAGCAGTTCTTC.

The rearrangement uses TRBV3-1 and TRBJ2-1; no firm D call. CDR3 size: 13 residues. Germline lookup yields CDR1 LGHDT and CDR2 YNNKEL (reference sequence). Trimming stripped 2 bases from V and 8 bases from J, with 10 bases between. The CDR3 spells CASSQSRNDEQFF. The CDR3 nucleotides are TGTGCCAGCAGCCAATCCCGTAACGATGAGCAGTTCTTC.

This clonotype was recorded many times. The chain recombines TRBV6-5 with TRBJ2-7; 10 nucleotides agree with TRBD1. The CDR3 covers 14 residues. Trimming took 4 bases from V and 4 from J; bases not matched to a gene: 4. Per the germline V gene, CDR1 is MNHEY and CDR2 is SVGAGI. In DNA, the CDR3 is TGTGCCAGCAGTTTGGACAGGGGGGGTTACGAGCAGTACTTC. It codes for CASSLDRGGYEQYF.

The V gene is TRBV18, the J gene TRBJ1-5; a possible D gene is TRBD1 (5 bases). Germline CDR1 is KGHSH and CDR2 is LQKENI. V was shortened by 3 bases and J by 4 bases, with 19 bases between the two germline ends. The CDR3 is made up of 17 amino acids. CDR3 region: CASSPKWLKGRNQPQHF. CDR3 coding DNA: TGTGCCAGCTCACCGAAATGGCTAAAGGGGAGGAATCAGCCCCAGCATTTT.

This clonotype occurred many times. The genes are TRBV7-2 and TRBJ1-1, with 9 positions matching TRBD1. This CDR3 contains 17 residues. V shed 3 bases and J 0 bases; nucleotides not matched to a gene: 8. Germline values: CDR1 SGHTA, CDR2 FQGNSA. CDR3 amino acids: CASSFRDRAVMNTEAFF. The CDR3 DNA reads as TGTGCCAGCAGCTTCCGGGACAGGGCCGTTATGAACACTGAAGCTTTCTTT.

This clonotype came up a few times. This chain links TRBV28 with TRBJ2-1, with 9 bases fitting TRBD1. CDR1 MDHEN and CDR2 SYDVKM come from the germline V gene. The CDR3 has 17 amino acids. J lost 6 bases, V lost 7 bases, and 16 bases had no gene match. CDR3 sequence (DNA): TGTGCCAGCACCCTATCAACAGGGGGCGGGTTTGGCAATGAGCAGTTCTTC. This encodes CASTLSTGGGFGNEQFF.

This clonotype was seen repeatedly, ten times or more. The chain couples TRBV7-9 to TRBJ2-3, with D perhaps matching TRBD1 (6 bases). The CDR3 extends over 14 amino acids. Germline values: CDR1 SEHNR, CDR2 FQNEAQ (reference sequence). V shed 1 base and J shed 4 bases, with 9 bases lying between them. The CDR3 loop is CASSLGQAADTQYF. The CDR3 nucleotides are TGTGCCAGCAGCTTAGGACAGGCGGCAGATACGCAGTATTTT.

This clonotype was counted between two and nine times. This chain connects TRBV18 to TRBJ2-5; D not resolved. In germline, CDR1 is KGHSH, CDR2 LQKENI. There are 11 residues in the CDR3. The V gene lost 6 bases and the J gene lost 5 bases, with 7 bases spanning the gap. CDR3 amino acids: CASSLMETQYF. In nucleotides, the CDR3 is TGTGCCAGCTCGCTTATGGAGACCCAGTACTTC. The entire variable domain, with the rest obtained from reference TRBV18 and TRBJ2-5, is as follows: NAGVMQNPRHLVRRRGQEARLRCSPMKGHSHVYWYRQLPEEGLKFMVYLQKENIIDESGMPKERFSAEFPKEGPSILRIQQVVRGDSAAYFCASSLMETQYFGPGTRLLVL.

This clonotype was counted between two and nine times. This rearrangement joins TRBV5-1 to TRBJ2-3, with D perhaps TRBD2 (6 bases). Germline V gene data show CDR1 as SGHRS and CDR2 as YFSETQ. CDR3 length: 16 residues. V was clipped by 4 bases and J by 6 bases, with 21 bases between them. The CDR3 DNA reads TGCGCCAGCAGCCGATTCCGGGGGACTCAAACCGATACGCAGTATTTT. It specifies CASSRFRGTQTDTQYF.

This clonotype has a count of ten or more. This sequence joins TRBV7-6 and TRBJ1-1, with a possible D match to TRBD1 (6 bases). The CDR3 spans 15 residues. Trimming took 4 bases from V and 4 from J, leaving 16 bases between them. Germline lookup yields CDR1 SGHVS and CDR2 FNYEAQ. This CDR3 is CASSYQGGSATEAFF. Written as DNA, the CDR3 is TGTGCCAGCAGCTACCAAGGGGGTAGTGCCACTGAAGCTTTCTTT. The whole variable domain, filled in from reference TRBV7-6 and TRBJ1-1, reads GAGVSQSPRYKVTKRGQDVALRCDPISGHVSLYWYRQALGQGPEFLTYFNYEAQQDKSGLPNDRFSAERPEGSISTLTIQRTEQRDSAMYRCASSYQGGSATEAFFGQGTRLTVV.

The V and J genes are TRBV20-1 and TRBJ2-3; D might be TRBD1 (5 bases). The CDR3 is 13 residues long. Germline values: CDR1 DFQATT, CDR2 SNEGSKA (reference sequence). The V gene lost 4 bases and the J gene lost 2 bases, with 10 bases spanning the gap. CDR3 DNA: TGCAGTGCTATCAGGGAACCCACAGATACGCAGTATTTT. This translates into CSAIREPTDTQYF.

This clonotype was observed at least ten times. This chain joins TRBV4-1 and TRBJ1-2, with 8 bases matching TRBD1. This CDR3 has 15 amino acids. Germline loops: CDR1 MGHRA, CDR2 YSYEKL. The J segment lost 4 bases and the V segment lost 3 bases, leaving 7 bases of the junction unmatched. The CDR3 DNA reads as TGCGCCAGCAGCCAGCCGGACAGGGTGGTCTATGGCTACACCTTC. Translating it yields CASSQPDRVVYGYTF.

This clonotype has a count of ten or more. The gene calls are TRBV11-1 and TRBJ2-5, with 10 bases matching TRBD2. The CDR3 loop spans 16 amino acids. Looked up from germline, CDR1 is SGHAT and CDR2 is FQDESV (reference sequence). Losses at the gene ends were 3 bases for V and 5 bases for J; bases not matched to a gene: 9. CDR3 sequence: CASSFSGGTGQETQYF. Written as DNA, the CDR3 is TGTGCCAGCAGCTTTAGCGGGGGGACGGGACAGGAGACCCAGTACTTC.

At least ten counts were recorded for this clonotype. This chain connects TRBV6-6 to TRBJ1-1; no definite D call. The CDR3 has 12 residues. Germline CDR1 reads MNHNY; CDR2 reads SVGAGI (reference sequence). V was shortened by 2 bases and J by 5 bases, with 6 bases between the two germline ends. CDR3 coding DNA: TGTGCCAGCAGTTACACGGGGACTGAAGCTTTCTTT. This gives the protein CASSYTGTEAFF.

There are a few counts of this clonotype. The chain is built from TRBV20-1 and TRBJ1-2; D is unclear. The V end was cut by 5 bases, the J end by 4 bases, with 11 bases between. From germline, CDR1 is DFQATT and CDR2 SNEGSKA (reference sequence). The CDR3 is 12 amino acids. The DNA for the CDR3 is TGCAGTGCTCGACCCGGGCCCTATGGCTACACCTTC. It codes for CSARPGPYGYTF.

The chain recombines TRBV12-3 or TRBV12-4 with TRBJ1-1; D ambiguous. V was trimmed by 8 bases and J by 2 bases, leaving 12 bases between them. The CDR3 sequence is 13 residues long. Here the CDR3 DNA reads TGTGCCAGCGATCGGGCCCCTAACACTGAAGCTTTCTTT. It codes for CASDRAPNTEAFF.

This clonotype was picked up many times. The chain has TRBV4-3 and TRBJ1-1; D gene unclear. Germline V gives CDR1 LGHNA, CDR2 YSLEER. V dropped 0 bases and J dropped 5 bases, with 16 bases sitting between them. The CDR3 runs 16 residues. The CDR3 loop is CASSQDPGLIGTEAFF. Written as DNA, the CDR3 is TGCGCCAGCAGCCAAGATCCGGGCCTGATTGGGACTGAAGCTTTCTTT.

The DNA of the CDR3 is TGTGCCAGCAGCTACCGGACAGGGCTGGGGCAAGAGACCCAGTACTTC. This sequence encodes CASSYRTGLGQETQYF. The rearrangement joins TRBV7-2 to TRBJ2-5, with 8 bases that match TRBD1. The CDR3 has 16 residues. Germline-derived CDR1 and CDR2 are SGHTA and FQGNSA. V shed 4 bases and J 2 bases; nucleotides not matched to a gene: 9.

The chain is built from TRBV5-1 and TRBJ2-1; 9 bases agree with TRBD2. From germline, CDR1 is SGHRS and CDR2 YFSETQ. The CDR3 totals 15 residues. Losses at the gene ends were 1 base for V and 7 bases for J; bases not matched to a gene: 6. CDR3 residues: CASSLLAGGPNEQFF. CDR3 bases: TGCGCCAGCAGCTTGCTCGCGGGGGGGCCAAATGAGCAGTTCTTC.

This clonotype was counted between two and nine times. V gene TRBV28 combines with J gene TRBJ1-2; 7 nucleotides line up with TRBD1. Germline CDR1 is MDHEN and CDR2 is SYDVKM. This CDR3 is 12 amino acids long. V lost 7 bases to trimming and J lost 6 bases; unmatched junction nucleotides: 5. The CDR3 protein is CASIAGGHGYTF. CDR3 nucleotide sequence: TGTGCCAGCATAGCAGGGGGGCATGGCTACACCTTC.

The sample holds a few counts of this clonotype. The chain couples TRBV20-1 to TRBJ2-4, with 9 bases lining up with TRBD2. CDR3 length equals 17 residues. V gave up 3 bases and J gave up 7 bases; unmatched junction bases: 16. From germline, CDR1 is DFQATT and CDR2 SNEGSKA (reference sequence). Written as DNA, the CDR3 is TGCAGTGCTAGGCTCGGCGGGGGGGCCGGTAGATTGAACATTCAGTACTTC. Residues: CSARLGGGAGRLNIQYF.